This T cell receptor beta chain was recorded in a study of human T cells and chemical hapten exposure. In the original workflow: With a range of about 23,224 to 690,600, the median per sample was 95,638 TCRs. TCRdb processed the RACE reads anew with MiXCR; each CDR3 protein has one entry. The V and J calls and clone size come from TCRdb's table, not from the authors' own analysis. The data contain more than 80,000 distinct CDR3 sequences, 9.5% to 15% of them singletons. Time point described: pre-sensitization, week 0. Treatment indicated: therapeutic diphenylcyclopropenone sensitization with weekly scalp DPC. Points from the study as a whole: Patch test score was positively correlated with the counts of PT1 expanded TCRs.

CDR1 and CDR2 (germline): SGHDT, YYEEEE. The CDR3 totals 18 residues. Trimming pared 2 bases from V and 1 base from J, leaving 18 bases between. As for this clonotype: What it recognizes is unknown.

The rearrangement links TRBV5-6 to TRBJ1-4; the D is unclear. The clonotype originates from a woman aged 50 to 60 with alopecia areata. Some clones in this sample may be carry-over from other donors' samples. The source was whole blood, collected in connection with sensitization to the hapten diphenylcyclopropenone (DPC). The CDR3 sequence: CASSFSRELMRTNEKLFF. The CDR3 region has the DNA TGTGCCAGCAGCTTCTCCCGGGAACTGATGAGAACTAATGAAAAACTGTTTTTT. Based on the CDR3 plus reference TRBV5-6 and TRBJ1-4, the full variable domain is DAGVTQSPTHLIKTRGQQVTLRCSPKSGHDTVSWYQQALGQGPQFIFQYYEEEERQRGNFPDRFSGHQFPNYSSELNVNALLLGDSALYLCASSFSRELMRTNEKLFFGSGTQLSVL.